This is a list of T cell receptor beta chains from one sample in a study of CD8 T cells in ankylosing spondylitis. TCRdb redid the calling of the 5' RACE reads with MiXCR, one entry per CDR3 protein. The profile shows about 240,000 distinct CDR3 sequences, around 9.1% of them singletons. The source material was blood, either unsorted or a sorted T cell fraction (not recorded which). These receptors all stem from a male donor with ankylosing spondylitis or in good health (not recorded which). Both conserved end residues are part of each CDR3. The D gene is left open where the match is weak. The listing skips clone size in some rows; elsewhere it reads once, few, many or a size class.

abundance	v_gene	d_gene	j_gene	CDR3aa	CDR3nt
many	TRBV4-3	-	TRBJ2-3	CASSQDPANADTQYF	TGCGCCAGCAGCCAAGATCCAGCTAACGCAGATACGCAGTATTTT
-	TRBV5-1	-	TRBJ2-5	CASSFFDILGETQYF	TGCGCCAGCAGCTTTTTTGACATACTAGGAGAGACCCAGTACTTC
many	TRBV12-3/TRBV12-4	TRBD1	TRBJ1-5	CASTTGVQPQHF	TGTGCCAGCACCACAGGGGTCCAGCCCCAGCATTTT
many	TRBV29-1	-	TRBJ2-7	CSVARSGYSNEQYF	TGCAGCGTTGCGCGATCAGGGTACTCCAACGAGCAGTACTTC
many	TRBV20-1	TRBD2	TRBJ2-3	CSARETSGGDTQYF	TGCAGTGCTAGAGAAACTAGCGGGGGGGATACGCAGTATTTT
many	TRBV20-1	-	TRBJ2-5	CSARDRDERAQYF	TGCAGTGCTAGAGACCGGGACGAAAGGGCCCAGTACTTC
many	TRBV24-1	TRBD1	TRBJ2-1	CATSDWTPGQDSYNEQFF	TGTGCCACCAGTGATTGGACCCCGGGACAGGACTCCTACAATGAGCAGTTCTTC
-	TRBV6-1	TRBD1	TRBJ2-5	CASSAGTGGQETQYF	TGTGCCAGCAGTGCGGGGACAGGGGGCCAAGAGACCCAGTACTTC
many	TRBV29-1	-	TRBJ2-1	CSVVAPGNEQFF	TGCAGCGTTGTAGCCCCAGGGAATGAGCAGTTCTTC
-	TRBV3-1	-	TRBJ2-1	CASSLLGAMGQFF	TGTGCCAGCAGCCTTTTGGGGGCAATGGGGCAGTTCTTC
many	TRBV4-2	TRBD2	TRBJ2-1	CASSQDPGTSGYNEQFF	TGTGCCAGCAGCCAAGATCCGGGGACTAGCGGGTACAATGAGCAGTTCTTC
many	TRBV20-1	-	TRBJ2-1	CSARVGRASYNEQFF	TGCAGTGCTAGGGTAGGACGGGCTTCCTACAATGAGCAGTTCTTC
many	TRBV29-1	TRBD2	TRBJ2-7	CSVEGLSGNSYEQYF	TGCAGCGTTGAAGGCCTTAGCGGGAACTCCTACGAGCAGTACTTC
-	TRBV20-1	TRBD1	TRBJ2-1	CSAGDRGSFNEQFF	TGCAGTGCTGGGGACAGGGGTAGTTTTAATGAGCAGTTCTTC
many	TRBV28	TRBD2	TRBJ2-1	CASSFREREGNEQFF	TGTGCCAGCAGTTTTAGGGAGCGGGAGGGTAATGAGCAGTTCTTC
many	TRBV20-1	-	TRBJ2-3	CSAPPSLSETDTQYF	TGCAGTGCCCCCCCGAGTCTTAGCGAGACAGATACGCAGTATTTT
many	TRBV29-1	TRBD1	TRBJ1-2	CSVEPGQGGYGYTF	TGCAGCGTTGAGCCTGGACAGGGGGGCTATGGCTACACCTTC
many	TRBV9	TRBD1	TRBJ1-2	CASSPDRQGEWYGYTF	TGTGCCAGCAGCCCCGACCGACAGGGGGAATGGTATGGCTACACCTTC
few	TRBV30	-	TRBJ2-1	CAWSRGLADGEQFF	TGTGCCTGGAGCCGAGGACTGGCCGATGGTGAGCAGTTCTTC
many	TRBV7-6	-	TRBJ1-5	CASSLERFQPQHF	TGTGCCAGCAGCTTAGAAAGGTTTCAGCCCCAGCATTTT
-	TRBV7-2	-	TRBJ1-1	CASSPRVGTEAFF	TGTGCCAGCAGCCCAAGGGTGGGCACTGAAGCTTTCTTT
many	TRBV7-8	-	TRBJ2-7	CASSLAFDGGYEQYF	TGTGCCAGCAGCTTAGCATTCGATGGCGGGTACGAGCAGTACTTC
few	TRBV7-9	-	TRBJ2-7	CASSPPGLLEQYF	TGTGCCAGCAGCCCCCCAGGACTCCTCGAGCAGTACTTC
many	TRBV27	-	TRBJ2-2	CASSFRVTGELFF	TGTGCCAGCAGTTTTCGCGTGACCGGGGAGCTGTTTTTT
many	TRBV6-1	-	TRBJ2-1	CASSADIAGSNEQFF	TGTGCCAGCAGCGCGGACATTGCGGGGTCCAATGAGCAGTTCTTC